These 28 T cell receptor beta chains share one sample of origin, sequenced in a study of blood T cell repertoires in COVID-19. Assay used: immunoSEQ multiplex PCR; TCRdb lists only in-frame clones, some missing. The sample yields 250,000 or so clones, approximately 85% seen once. Source material: peripheral blood. These receptors all come from a man between 45 and 60 years old with acute or convalescent COVID-19.

CDR3 DNA sequence: TGCGCCAGCAGCCTCCAGGGGGATCAGCCCCAGCATTTT. It codes for CASSLQGDQPQHF. V and J are TRBV5-1 and TRBJ1-5; 7 nucleotides agree with TRBD1. With V trimmed by 4 bases and J by 5 bases, 3 bases remained unmatched. The germline CDR1 and CDR2 sequences are SGHRS and YFSETQ. This CDR3 spans 13 amino acids.

J is TRBJ1-6 and V is TRBV6-6; D possibly corresponds to TRBD1 (6 bases). This CDR3 has 13 residues. Germline loops: CDR1 MNHNY, CDR2 SVGAGI (reference sequence). The V and J ends lost 7 bases and 9 bases respectively, with 13 bases between them. CDR3 nucleotide sequence: TGTGCCAGCAACGCAGGGGTTCGTTCACCCCTCCACTTT. This codes for CASNAGVRSPLHF.

The genes are TRBV20-1 and TRBJ2-1, with TRBD2 matching over 12 bases. The germline V gene encodes CDR1 DFQATT and CDR2 SNEGSKA (reference sequence). V was clipped by 3 bases and J by 8 bases; unmatched bases: 5. The length of the CDR3 is 14 residues. CDR3 region: CSASVLAGGDEQFF. CDR3 nucleotide sequence: TGCAGTGCTAGTGTACTAGCGGGAGGCGATGAGCAGTTCTTC.

The chain carries TRBV6-1 and TRBJ2-6; D is unresolved. The CDR3 spans 15 residues. Germline CDR1 MNHNS, CDR2 SASEGT. The V end was cut by 1 base, the J end by 4 bases, with 8 bases between. DNA of the CDR3: TGTGCCAGCAGTGAAGTGGGCGCCGGGGCCAACGTCCTGACTTTC. Amino acids: CASSEVGAGANVLTF.

The rearrangement links TRBV24-1 to TRBJ2-3; 13 bases line up with TRBD2. Trimming at V came to 6 bases and at J to 4 bases, leaving 6 bases not matched to a gene. Germline loops: CDR1 KGHDR, CDR2 SFDVKD. The CDR3 has 16 amino acids. CDR3 protein: CATSTSGGVGSDTQYF. The CDR3 DNA reads as TGTGCCACCAGTACTAGCGGGGGGGTGGGATCAGATACGCAGTATTTT.

The CDR3, as DNA: TGTGCCATCAGTGAGTCGGCAGGGAATGGCTACACCTTC. This gives the protein CAISESAGNGYTF. V and J are TRBV10-3 and TRBJ1-2; TRBD1 is a possible D gene (5 bases). Germline V gene data show CDR1 as ENHRY and CDR2 as SYGVKD. The CDR3 length is 13 residues. Trimming cost V 0 bases and J 6 bases, with 8 bases left between them.

The chain couples TRBV4-1 to TRBJ1-1, with D hard to call. This CDR3 is built from 13 residues. The ends were cut back, 0 bases at V and 11 bases at J, with 13 bases in the middle. Germline assignment: CDR1 MGHRA and CDR2 YSYEKL. CDR3 amino acids: CASSQDSGLFAFF. The CDR3 region has the DNA TGCGCCAGCAGCCAAGATTCCGGACTGTTCGCTTTCTTT.

In this sample, this clone turned up a few times. The chain uses TRBV15 and TRBJ2-7, with 7 bases aligning to TRBD2. Germline CDR1 LNHNV, CDR2 YYDKDF (reference sequence). V was clipped by 0 bases and J by 0 bases; unmatched bases: 2. The CDR3 length is 15 residues. The CDR3 DNA sequence: TGTGCCACCAGCAGAGATGGGAGGGGCTCCTACGAGCAGTACTTC. Translating gives CATSRDGRGSYEQYF.

This sequence joins TRBV6-4 and TRBJ2-3; 8 positions agree with TRBD2. V lost 8 bases to trimming and J lost 0 bases; unmatched junction nucleotides: 1. CDR3 length: 13 residues. Germline-derived CDR1 and CDR2 are MRHNA and SNTAGT. In DNA form, the CDR3 reads TGTGCCAGCCCGGGGGGGAGCACAGATACGCAGTATTTT. Amino acid sequence: CASPGGSTDTQYF.

This clone occurred once. The chain is built from TRBV9 and TRBJ1-4; no clear D gene. V was clipped by 0 bases and J by 5 bases, with 11 bases between them. Germline V gene sequence: CDR1 SGDLS, CDR2 YYNGEE. The CDR3 length is 15 residues. DNA of the CDR3: TGTGCCAGCAGCGTAGGTCAGGTTTCCAATGAAAAACTGTTTTTT. This encodes CASSVGQVSNEKLFF.

A remark on this clone: The sample contains more than one DNA sequence encoding this CDR3. The rearrangement uses TRBV18 and TRBJ2-5; a weak D match, TRBD1 (6 bases). Germline assignment: CDR1 KGHSH and CDR2 LQKENI. The CDR3 is made up of 13 amino acids. V was clipped by 3 bases and J by 2 bases, with 7 bases between them. The CDR3 reads CASSPGQQETQYF. The DNA of the CDR3 is TGTGCCAGCTCACCGGGACAACAAGAGACCCAGTACTTC.

V and J are TRBV9 and TRBJ1-2; 9 bases match TRBD1. The ends lost 4 bases at V and 2 bases at J; junction bases unmatched: 9. Germline CDR1 reads SGDLS; CDR2 reads YYNGEE. CDR3 length equals 16 residues. CDR3 nucleotides: TGTGCCAGCAGCCTAAGCCGGACAGGGGAAAACTATGGCTACACCTTC. Protein product: CASSLSRTGENYGYTF.

CDR3 sequence: CASSLLAGAGTGELFF. Written as DNA, the CDR3 is TGTGCCAGCAGCTTGTTAGCGGGAGCGGGCACCGGGGAGCTGTTTTTT. The chain recombines TRBV11-3 with TRBJ2-2, with 9 bases lining up with TRBD2. V lost 3 bases to trimming and J lost 4 bases; unmatched junction nucleotides: 6. This CDR3 has 16 residues. CDR1 SGHNT and CDR2 YENEEA come from the germline V gene.

This rearrangement joins TRBV27 to TRBJ2-7, with 9 bases that match TRBD1. The CDR3 has 14 residues. From germline, CDR1 is MNHEY and CDR2 SMNVEV (reference sequence). V shed 6 bases, J shed 2 bases, and the junction held 5 bases outside the gene matches. CDR3 loop: CASRRQGDPYEQYF. The DNA of the CDR3 is TGTGCCAGCAGGCGACAGGGGGACCCCTACGAGCAGTACTTC.

V is TRBV28 and J is TRBJ2-4; weak D call: TRBD1 (6 bases). Germline V gives CDR1 MDHEN, CDR2 SYDVKM. CDR3 size: 17 residues. V lost 1 base, J lost 1 base, and 14 bases lay in between. The CDR3 sequence is CASSLSVTGLAKNIQYF. In DNA form, the CDR3 reads TGTGCCAGCAGTTTATCCGTAACAGGGTTGGCCAAAAACATTCAGTACTTC. The full variable domain, in which reference TRBV28 and TRBJ2-4 provide the parts outside the CDR3, is DVKVTQSSRYLVKRTGEKVFLECVQDMDHENMFWYRQDPGLGLRLIYFSYDVKMKEKGDIPEGYSVSREKKERFSLILESASTNQTSMYLCASSLSVTGLAKNIQYFGAGTRLSVL.

The V call is TRBV27, the J call TRBJ2-1; D is possibly TRBD2 (6 bases). The CDR3 consists of 14 residues. Germline loops: CDR1 MNHEY, CDR2 SMNVEV (reference sequence). V dropped 5 bases and J dropped 4 bases, with 12 bases sitting between them. CDR3 protein: CASSIASVYNEQFF. DNA of the CDR3: TGTGCCAGCAGTATCGCTAGCGTTTACAATGAGCAGTTCTTC.

This chain uses TRBV3-1 (or the pseudogene TRBV3-2) with TRBJ1-1; 9 nucleotides agree with TRBD1. Trimming at V came to 3 bases and at J to 0 bases, leaving 2 bases not matched to a gene. The CDR3 length is 15 residues. Germline CDR1 reads LGHDT; CDR2 reads YNNKEL (reference sequence). The CDR3 loop is CASSHTGGMNTEAFF. In DNA form, the CDR3 reads TGTGCCAGCAGCCATACAGGGGGCATGAACACTGAAGCTTTCTTT.

The chain is built from TRBV6-1 and TRBJ1-1, with 7 bases aligning to TRBD1. The V gene end was trimmed by 1 base and the J gene end by 3 bases; junction bases not matched to a gene: 8. The CDR3 covers 16 residues. Per germline, CDR1 MNHNS and CDR2 SASEGT. The CDR3 DNA follows: TGTGCCAGCAGTGAAGTCCCCGGGACAGTAGACACTGAAGCTTTCTTT. It translates to CASSEVPGTVDTEAFF.

J is TRBJ1-3 and V is TRBV10-3, with unresolved D. The V and J ends lost 0 bases and 6 bases respectively, with 9 bases between them. Germline V gene data show CDR1 as ENHRY and CDR2 as SYGVKD. This CDR3 has 14 amino acids. As DNA, the CDR3 is TGTGCCATCAGTGAGTCAAAAGGAGAAAACACCATATATTTT. Translated, it gives CAISESKGENTIYF.

This clone occurred once. V usage is TRBV7-3 and J usage is TRBJ2-7; 7 bases are shared with TRBD1. With 4 bases clipped from V and 8 bases from J, the junction kept 11 bases outside the gene matches. The CDR3 covers 14 residues. From germline, CDR1 is SGHTA and CDR2 FQGTGA. CDR3 bases: TGTGCCAGCAGCTCCGGGACAGCCCATGACCAGCAGTACTTC. Protein: CASSSGTAHDQQYF.

The chain joins TRBV7-6 to TRBJ2-7; TRBD1 agrees at 7 bases. The ends lost 1 base at V and 0 bases at J; junction bases unmatched: 6. This CDR3 has 16 amino acids. The V gene's germline CDR1 is SGHVS and CDR2 FNYEAQ. The CDR3 loop is CASSLESGTASYEQYF. The CDR3 nucleotides are TGTGCCAGCAGCTTAGAATCCGGGACAGCCTCCTACGAGCAGTACTTC.

The chain couples TRBV5-5 to TRBJ2-2; TRBD1 agrees at 10 bases. The J segment lost 7 bases and the V segment lost 5 bases, leaving 8 bases of the junction unmatched. Germline assignment: CDR1 SGHKS and CDR2 YYEKEE (reference sequence). The CDR3 covers 15 residues. DNA of the CDR3: TGTGCCAGCAGTTCCCGGGACAGGGGAATCGGGGAGCTGTTTTTT. Its translation is CASSSRDRGIGELFF.

The V gene is TRBV28, the J gene TRBJ1-6; the D is unclear. This CDR3 is built from 13 residues. CDR1 and CDR2 (germline): MDHEN, SYDVKM. The V gene lost 5 bases and the J gene lost 5 bases, with 7 bases spanning the gap. CDR3: CASSAGNNSPLHF. The CDR3 DNA reads TGTGCCAGCAGTGCGGGTAATAATTCACCCCTCCACTTT. The full variable domain, with the rest looked up from reference TRBV28 and TRBJ1-6, is DVKVTQSSRYLVKRTGEKVFLECVQDMDHENMFWYRQDPGLGLRLIYFSYDVKMKEKGDIPEGYSVSREKKERFSLILESASTNQTSMYLCASSAGNNSPLHFGNGTRLTVT.

In DNA form, the CDR3 reads TGTGCCAGCTCACCCCCGGGGACTAGCGGGAGAGATACGCAGTATTTT. Encoded protein: CASSPPGTSGRDTQYF. This sequence joins TRBV18 and TRBJ2-3; TRBD2 matches 14 bases. V shed 3 bases, J shed 5 bases, and the junction held 4 bases outside the gene matches. Germline V gives CDR1 KGHSH, CDR2 LQKENI. This CDR3 is built from 16 residues.

The chain recombines TRBV5-1 with TRBJ2-5; TRBD2 matches at 7 bases. The V gene end was trimmed by 0 bases and the J gene end by 3 bases; junction bases not matched to a gene: 8. Germline V gives CDR1 SGHRS, CDR2 YFSETQ. CDR3 length: 16 residues. CDR3 protein: CASSLAPGGGEETQYF. CDR3 nucleotides: TGCGCCAGCAGCTTGGCCCCGGGGGGAGGGGAAGAGACCCAGTACTTC.

V is TRBV25-1 and J is TRBJ2-7, with 7 positions matching TRBD2. Germline CDR1 is MGHDK and CDR2 is SYGVNS. CDR3 length: 16 amino acids. After removal of 3 bases from V and 3 bases from J, the junction contained 11 bases not matched to a gene. The DNA of the CDR3 is TGTGCCAGCAGTGATTCATCGGCGGGAGTAGGCTACGAGCAGTACTTC. Translated, it gives CASSDSSAGVGYEQYF.

The chain recombines TRBV4-1 with TRBJ1-1, with 7 bases matching TRBD1. CDR3 length: 14 residues. J lost 4 bases, V lost 1 base, and 3 bases had no gene match. Germline V CDR1 and CDR2: MGHRA, YSYEKL. In DNA, the CDR3 is TGCGCCAGCAGCCAAGGACCAGGGGGCACTGAAGCTTTCTTT. This codes for CASSQGPGGTEAFF.

The CDR3 sequence: CASSPSGVWNQPQHF. DNA for the CDR3: TGTGCCAGCAGCCCGTCAGGGGTATGGAATCAGCCCCAGCATTTT. The gene calls are TRBV9 and TRBJ1-5, with a possible D match to TRBD1 (6 bases). Per germline, CDR1 SGDLS and CDR2 YYNGEE. Trimming left V 4 bases short and J 4 bases short, with 15 bases between. The CDR3 is made up of 15 amino acids.